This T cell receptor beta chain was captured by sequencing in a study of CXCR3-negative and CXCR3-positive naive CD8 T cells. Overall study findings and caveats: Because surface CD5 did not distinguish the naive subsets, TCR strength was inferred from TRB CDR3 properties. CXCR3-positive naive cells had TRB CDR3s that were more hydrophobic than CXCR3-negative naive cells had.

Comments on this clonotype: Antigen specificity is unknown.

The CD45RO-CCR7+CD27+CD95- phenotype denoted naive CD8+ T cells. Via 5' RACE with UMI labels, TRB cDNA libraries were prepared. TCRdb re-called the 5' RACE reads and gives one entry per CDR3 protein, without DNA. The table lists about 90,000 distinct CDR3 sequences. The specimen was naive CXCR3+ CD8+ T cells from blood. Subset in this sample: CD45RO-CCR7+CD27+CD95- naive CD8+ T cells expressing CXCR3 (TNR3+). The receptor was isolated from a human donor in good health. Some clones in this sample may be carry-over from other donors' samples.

This chain's CDR3 is CASSYGPQPDTQYF. The genes are TRBV6-2 or TRBV6-3 and TRBJ2-3; TCRdb's D call, TRBD2, is unchecked because there is no DNA. The CDR3 consists of 14 residues. The germline V gene has CDR1 MNHEY and CDR2 SVGEGT.